The present T cell receptor beta chain was sequenced within a study of spatial heterogeneity in lung cancer. Points from the study as a whole: At resection, ubiquitous expanded tumor TCRs appeared in blood more than at follow-up.

TCRdb reprocessed the 5' RACE reads via MiXCR and lists one record per CDR3 protein. The profile covers 89,000 or so distinct CDR3 sequences, with approximately 18% appearing a single time and 5% to 8% taken by the ten largest. Time point meaning: sample taken at primary tumor resection. Tumor, nontumor lung or frozen PBMC supplied whole RNA that was sequenced unsorted. This clonotype was counted a few times. Antigen: not known. Sample: PBMCs, taken at surgery. The TCR comes from a male donor with early-stage non-small cell lung cancer.

This CDR3 is CASSSPAQGDYEQYF. The CDR3 DNA is TGTGCCAGCAGTTCCCCCGCGCAGGGGGACTACGAGCAGTACTTC. This chain connects TRBV28 to TRBJ2-7; 7 bases are a match to TRBD1. The germline V gene encodes CDR1 MDHEN and CDR2 SYDVKM. The CDR3 extends over 15 amino acids. V lost 4 bases and J lost 3; bases outside the gene matches: 9.